Shown below are 10 T cell receptor beta chains from a single sample sequenced in a study of blood T cells in healthy people across ages. Primers used in a second PCR of roughly 6 to 12 cycles were a sample-barcoded 5' primer and a J-beta primer mix. Each CDR3 protein is one row after TCRdb ran MiXCR on the 5' RACE reads. The sample lists over 1,200,000 distinct CDR3 sequences; approximately 59% were seen once. The specimen was blood. The receptors were gathered from a man aged 18 to 35 in good health.

This clonotype was seen a few times. V and J are TRBV29-1 and TRBJ2-1, with 9 bases aligning to TRBD1. Trimming at V came to 4 bases and at J to 5 bases, leaving 3 bases not matched to a gene. Germline V CDR1 and CDR2: SQVTM, ANQGSEA. The CDR3 spans 13 residues. The CDR3 is CSVGGQGHNEQFF. In DNA form, the CDR3 reads TGCAGCGTTGGGGGACAGGGCCACAATGAGCAGTTCTTC.

The chain is built from TRBV4-3 and TRBJ2-5; 9 bases are shared with TRBD2. The germline V gene has CDR1 LGHNA and CDR2 YSLEER. Germline trimming cut 4 bases from V and 11 bases from J; bases unmatched to any gene: 17. CDR3 length: 16 amino acids. The CDR3 protein is CASSPRMRGGLHEQYF. As DNA, the CDR3 is TGCGCCAGCAGCCCGAGGATGCGGGGGGGCCTCCATGAGCAGTACTTC.

The gene calls are TRBV29-1 and TRBJ1-4, with 8 bases fitting TRBD1. The CDR3 has 13 residues. V trimming: 6 bases; J trimming: 1 base; junction bases outside the gene matches: 1. Per germline, CDR1 SQVTM and CDR2 ANQGSEA. The CDR3 sequence: CSVTGGTNEKLFF. CDR3 nucleotide sequence: TGCAGCGTCACAGGGGGAACTAATGAAAAACTGTTTTTT. Full variable domain (outside the CDR3, taken from reference TRBV29-1 and TRBJ1-4): SAVISQKPSRDICQRGTSLTIQCQVDSQVTMMFWYRQQPGQSLTLIATANQGSEATYESGFVIDKFPISRPNLTFSTLTVSNMSPEDSSIYLCSVTGGTNEKLFFGSGTQLSVL.

The CDR3 is CASSPVTETQYF. CDR3 nucleotide sequence: TGTGCCAGCAGTCCCGTCACGGAGACCCAGTACTTC. The genes are TRBV6-2 or TRBV6-3 and TRBJ2-5; D is uncertain. Per germline, CDR1 MNHEY and CDR2 SVGEGT. V shed 5 bases and J shed 5 bases, with 9 bases lying between them. The CDR3 is 12 amino acids.

The chain employs TRBV27 and TRBJ2-5, with a weak D call TRBD2 (6 bases). The CDR3 contains 14 residues. CDR1 is MNHEY and CDR2 is SMNVEV in the germline V gene (reference sequence). Trimming shortened V by 2 bases and J by 5 bases, and 12 bases separated the two germline ends. CDR3 bases: TGTGCCAGCAGTTTAATGGGTGGAGGGGAGACCCAGTACTTC. It translates to CASSLMGGGETQYF.

This clonotype appeared a few times. This chain links TRBV20-1 with TRBJ2-1; 7 nucleotides match TRBD2. V trimming: 3 bases; J trimming: 2 bases; junction bases outside the gene matches: 10. This CDR3 comprises 16 residues. Germline V gene lookup returns CDR1 DFQATT and CDR2 SNEGSKA (reference sequence). As DNA, the CDR3 is TGCAGTGCTAGTCGACGGGACTACCTTCCCTACAATGAGCAGTTCTTC. Translation: CSASRRDYLPYNEQFF.

The chain uses TRBV7-9 and TRBJ2-1; no clear D. Deletions cut 8 bases from V and 5 bases from J, with 19 bases between. This CDR3 is built from 15 residues. CDR1 is SEHNR and CDR2 is FQNEAQ in the germline V gene (reference sequence). CDR3 loop: CASVLGHLRDNEQFF. The CDR3 region has the DNA TGTGCCAGCGTGTTAGGGCATTTAAGAGACAATGAGCAGTTCTTC.

This clonotype was seen a few times. The chain has TRBV20-1 and TRBJ1-4, with D possibly matching TRBD1 (5 bases). Trimming removed 2 bases from V and 5 bases from J, with 9 bases in between. This CDR3 region has 13 residues. CDR1 is DFQATT, CDR2 SNEGSKA, per germline (reference sequence). CDR3 sequence reads: CSARPAGNEKLFF. CDR3 coding DNA: TGCAGTGCTAGACCAGCAGGGAATGAAAAACTGTTTTTT.

This clonotype turned up a few times. This chain links TRBV6-5 with TRBJ2-1; 8 bases are shared with TRBD1. The J segment lost 5 bases and the V segment lost 1 base, leaving 7 bases of the junction unmatched. The CDR3 runs 16 residues. Germline V CDR1 and CDR2: MNHEY, SVGAGI. Here the CDR3 DNA reads TGTGCCAGCAGTTACTTGTGGACAGGGCACAACAATGAGCAGTTCTTC. Its protein is CASSYLWTGHNNEQFF.

V and J are TRBV6-5 and TRBJ2-1, with D possibly TRBD2 on 5 matching bases. Trimming cost V 6 bases and J 4 bases, with 10 bases left between them. The CDR3 covers 13 residues. Per germline, CDR1 MNHEY and CDR2 SVGAGI. The CDR3 spells CASRGRPYNEQFF. The CDR3 DNA is TGTGCCAGCAGGGGGAGACCGTACAATGAGCAGTTCTTC.